Presented here are 21 T cell receptor beta chains from one specimen sequenced in a study of T cell responses to AZD1222 COVID-19 vaccine (dated by TCRdb to the early 2020s). The label giving this sample's time point can be read as: baseline before first vaccination. Receptor libraries were prepared by the immunoSEQ multiplex PCR assay. TCRdb stores this immuneACCESS table with in-frame sequences only. Part of the clones is absent; in the studies checked, under half of the shortfall reflects unresolved V genes, and no reason is known for the rest. The sample contains roughly 99,000 clones, about nine tenths of them found a single time. The ten most abundant clones make up 3.5% to 4.5% of the sample. The starting material was peripheral blood, obtained on day 0 of AZD1222 vaccination. These receptors came from an adult in good health.

The chain carries TRBV19 and TRBJ2-7, with D perhaps assigned TRBD1 or TRBD2 (5 bases each). The ends were cut back, 1 base at V and 5 bases at J, with 15 bases in the middle. The CDR3 is 15 residues long. The germline gives CDR1 LNHDA, CDR2 SQIVND (reference sequence). In DNA, the CDR3 is TGTGCCAGTAGTATAGGTGGGGGAGTAGGGAACGAGCAGTACTTC. This translates into CASSIGGGVGNEQYF.

This clone was recorded only once. This chain connects TRBV5-6 to TRBJ2-5, with D perhaps TRBD1 or TRBD2 (5 bases each). The germline V gene encodes CDR1 SGHDT and CDR2 YYEEEE. The CDR3 has 14 residues. With 5 bases removed from V and 5 bases from J, the gap between germline ends came to 16 bases. The chain's CDR3 is CASRLQVPGETQYF. CDR3 nucleotides: TGTGCCAGCAGGTTACAGGTTCCGGGGGAGACCCAGTACTTC. Supplemented by reference TRBV5-6 and TRBJ2-5, the full variable domain reads DAGVTQSPTHLIKTRGQQVTLRCSPKSGHDTVSWYQQALGQGPQFIFQYYEEEERQRGNFPDRFSGHQFPNYSSELNVNALLLGDSALYLCASRLQVPGETQYFGPGTRLLVL.

This chain connects TRBV13 to TRBJ2-3; the D gene is possibly TRBD1 (7 bases). Per the germline V gene, CDR1 is PRHDT and CDR2 is FYEKMQ (reference sequence). Deletions cut 5 bases from V and 1 base from J, with 10 bases between. This CDR3 spans 14 amino acids. The CDR3 here is CASSTRGGTDTQYF. For the CDR3, the DNA is TGTGCCAGCAGCACCAGGGGGGGCACAGATACGCAGTATTTT.

This sequence joins TRBV10-3 and TRBJ1-1; weak D call: TRBD1 (5 bases). CDR3 size: 18 residues. CDR1 is ENHRY, CDR2 SYGVKD, per germline. Deletions cut 4 bases from V and 1 base from J, with 22 bases between. In DNA form, the CDR3 reads TGTGCCATCAGTGTCAGGGAAGGGGAGGTGGGGTGGAACACTGAAGCTTTCTTT. Amino acids: CAISVREGEVGWNTEAFF.

The chain is built from TRBV7-8 and TRBJ2-5; 10 bases align to TRBD2. The CDR3 covers 18 residues. J gave up 0 bases and V 1 base, and 8 bases lay outside the gene matches. CDR1 and CDR2 (germline): SGHVS, FQNEAQ. The CDR3 is CASSLGGLAGANQETQYF. CDR3 in DNA: TGTGCCAGCAGCTTAGGAGGTCTAGCGGGGGCCAACCAAGAGACCCAGTACTTC.

The CDR3 here is CAIRNTNENSPLHF. CDR3 in DNA: TGTGCCATCAGGAACACGAACGAAAATTCACCCCTCCACTTT. The genes are TRBV10-3 and TRBJ1-6, with D hard to call. This CDR3 contains 14 residues. CDR1 is ENHRY, CDR2 SYGVKD, per germline. V lost 6 bases, J lost 7 bases, and 13 bases lay in between.

This chain connects TRBV3-1 (or the pseudogene TRBV3-2) to TRBJ1-1; D uncertain. From germline, CDR1 is LGHDT and CDR2 YNNKEL (reference sequence). Deletions cut 1 base from V and 10 bases from J, with 13 bases between. CDR3 size: 13 residues. The CDR3 spells CASSQGGPLGAFF. Written as DNA, the CDR3 is TGTGCCAGCAGCCAAGGAGGACCTCTAGGAGCTTTCTTT.

This chain connects TRBV7-9 to TRBJ1-4; D gene uncertain. In germline, CDR1 is SEHNR, CDR2 FQNEAQ (reference sequence). Trimming left V 1 base short and J 7 bases short, with 4 bases between. The CDR3 totals 12 residues. This chain's CDR3 is CASSLGAEKLFF. The CDR3 DNA is TGTGCCAGCAGCTTAGGAGCTGAAAAACTGTTTTTT.

This sequence joins TRBV7-9 and TRBJ1-2; TRBD1 is a possible D gene (5 bases). The CDR3 is made up of 15 amino acids. V was cut by 8 bases and J by 4 bases, with 20 bases left in between. Germline CDR1 and CDR2: SEHNR and FQNEAQ (reference sequence). The CDR3 is CASPLLGGNSYGYTF. The CDR3 nucleotides are TGTGCCAGCCCCTTACTCGGGGGGAACAGCTATGGCTACACCTTC.

J is TRBJ2-4 and V is TRBV2, with D perhaps matching TRBD2 (6 bases). Germline V lookup: CDR1 SNHLY, CDR2 FYNNEI. CDR3 length equals 14 residues. Trimming pared 6 bases from V and 6 bases from J, leaving 15 bases between. The CDR3 is CASRVEGEVNIQYF. CDR3 sequence (DNA): TGTGCCAGCAGAGTGGAGGGCGAGGTAAACATTCAGTACTTC.

The chain combines TRBV24-1 with TRBJ2-3; D call uncertain. CDR1 is KGHDR, CDR2 SFDVKD, per germline. V lost 1 base and J lost 1, with 2 bases in between. The CDR3 extends over 13 amino acids. DNA of the CDR3: TGTGCCACCAGTGATTTAGGCACAGATACGCAGTATTTT. It is translated as CATSDLGTDTQYF.

V is TRBV25-1 and J is TRBJ2-1; D is uncertain. Trimming took off 7 bases at V and 7 bases at J, with 11 bases between the two ends. Looked up from germline, CDR1 is MGHDK and CDR2 is SYGVNS. The CDR3 consists of 12 residues. In nucleotides, the CDR3 is TGTGCCAGCACCACTGGAATAAATGAGCAGTTCTTC. This gives the protein CASTTGINEQFF.

This chain connects TRBV6-4 to TRBJ2-7, with D possibly matching TRBD2 (6 bases). Trimming took 0 bases from V and 4 from J, leaving 7 bases between them. The CDR3 is 13 amino acids. Germline CDR1 reads MRHNA; CDR2 reads SNTAGT. CDR3 nucleotides: TGTGCCAGCAGTGACTCGGGGGGTTACGAGCAGTACTTC. This translates into CASSDSGGYEQYF.

V and J are TRBV27 and TRBJ2-1; D is possibly TRBD1 or TRBD2 (6 bases each). This CDR3 contains 15 residues. Per germline, CDR1 MNHEY and CDR2 SMNVEV (reference sequence). V lost 7 bases to trimming and J lost 0 bases, with 13 bases between them. The chain's CDR3 is CASTTWGASYNEQFF. CDR3 bases: TGTGCCAGCACTACGTGGGGGGCCTCCTACAATGAGCAGTTCTTC.

CDR3 nucleotides: TGTGCCAGCAGTTCGAACTTCTACGAGCAGTACTTC. Amino acid sequence: CASSSNFYEQYF. V is TRBV6-5 and J is TRBJ2-7; D call uncertain. The CDR3 runs 12 residues. V was shortened by 4 bases and J by 3 bases, with 7 bases between the two germline ends. Germline V lookup: CDR1 MNHEY, CDR2 SVGAGI.

The chain uses TRBV5-6 and TRBJ2-5; either TRBD1 or TRBD2 may supply D (6 bases each). The CDR3 spans 14 residues. Trimming took 4 bases from V and 7 from J, leaving 17 bases between them. The germline gives CDR1 SGHDT, CDR2 YYEEEE. The CDR3: CASSQGTLRGTQYF. As DNA, the CDR3 is TGTGCCAGCAGCCAGGGGACTTTAAGAGGGACCCAGTACTTC.

The chain uses TRBV28 and TRBJ2-7; the match to TRBD2 covers 11 bases. The CDR3 contains 16 residues. Losses at the gene ends were 6 bases for V and 1 base for J; bases not matched to a gene: 8. Germline values: CDR1 MDHEN, CDR2 SYDVKM. The CDR3 sequence: CASRPTSGSHSYEQYF. CDR3 coding DNA: TGTGCCAGCAGACCAACTAGCGGGAGCCATTCCTACGAGCAGTACTTC.

This clone was observed once. The chain employs TRBV3-1 (or the pseudogene TRBV3-2) and TRBJ1-4; weak D call: TRBD1 (6 bases). Germline loops: CDR1 LGHDT, CDR2 YNNKEL (reference sequence). V dropped 1 base and J dropped 8 bases, with 11 bases sitting between them. The CDR3 extends over 14 amino acids. The CDR3 sequence is CASSQGGAGEKLFF. CDR3 nucleotide sequence: TGTGCCAGCAGCCAAGGGGGGGCAGGAGAAAAACTGTTTTTT.

This chain links TRBV25-1 with TRBJ1-2; 7 bases map to TRBD1. Germline V gives CDR1 MGHDK, CDR2 SYGVNS. The CDR3 runs to 14 residues. V was pared by 3 bases and J by 7 bases, with 8 bases of the junction left unmatched. DNA for the CDR3: TGTGCCAGCAGTGAGTACAGGGGCGGTCTTGGCTACACCTTC. It translates to CASSEYRGGLGYTF.

The chain couples TRBV29-1 to TRBJ1-2; TRBD1 matches 7 bases. CDR1 SQVTM and CDR2 ANQGSEA come from the germline V gene. J was trimmed by 0 bases and V by 5 bases; bases with no gene match: 6. The CDR3 is 14 amino acids. The CDR3 here is CSVSLGTANYGYTF. The CDR3 nucleotides read TGCAGCGTTTCCCTCGGGACAGCTAACTATGGCTACACCTTC.

The chain couples TRBV6-1 to TRBJ1-2, with a possible D match to TRBD1 (5 bases). The length of the CDR3 is 16 residues. V was clipped by 4 bases and J by 5 bases, with 20 bases between them. Germline V gene lookup returns CDR1 MNHNS and CDR2 SASEGT. CDR3 bases: TGTGCCAGCAGTGGGACGACAGAGACCGAGGGATATGGCTACACCTTC. This sequence encodes CASSGTTETEGYGYTF.